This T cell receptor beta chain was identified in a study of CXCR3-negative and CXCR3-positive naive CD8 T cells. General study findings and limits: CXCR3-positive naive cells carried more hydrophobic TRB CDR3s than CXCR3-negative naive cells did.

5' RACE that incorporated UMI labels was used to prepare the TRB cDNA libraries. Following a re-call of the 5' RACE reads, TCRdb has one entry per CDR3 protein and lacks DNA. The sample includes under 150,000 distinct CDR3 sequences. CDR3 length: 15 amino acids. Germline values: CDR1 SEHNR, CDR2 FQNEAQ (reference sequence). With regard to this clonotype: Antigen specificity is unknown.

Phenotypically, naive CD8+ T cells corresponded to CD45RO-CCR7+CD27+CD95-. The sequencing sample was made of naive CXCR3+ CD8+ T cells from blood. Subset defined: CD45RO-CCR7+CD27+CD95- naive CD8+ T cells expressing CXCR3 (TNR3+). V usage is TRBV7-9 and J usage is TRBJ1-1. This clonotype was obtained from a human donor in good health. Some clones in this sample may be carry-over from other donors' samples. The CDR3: CASSSMGKQNTEAFF.